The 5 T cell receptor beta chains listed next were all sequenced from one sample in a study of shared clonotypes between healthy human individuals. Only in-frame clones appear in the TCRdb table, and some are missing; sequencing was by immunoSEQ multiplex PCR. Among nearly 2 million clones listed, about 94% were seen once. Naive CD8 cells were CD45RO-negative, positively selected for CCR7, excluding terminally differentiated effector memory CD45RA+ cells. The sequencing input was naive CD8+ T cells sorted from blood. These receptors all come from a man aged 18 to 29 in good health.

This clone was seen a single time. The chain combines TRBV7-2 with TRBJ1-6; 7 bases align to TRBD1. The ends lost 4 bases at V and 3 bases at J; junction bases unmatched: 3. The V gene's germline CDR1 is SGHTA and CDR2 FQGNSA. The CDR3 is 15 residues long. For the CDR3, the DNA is TGTGCCAGCAGCTCCGACAGGGACTATAATTCACCCCTCCACTTT. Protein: CASSSDRDYNSPLHF.

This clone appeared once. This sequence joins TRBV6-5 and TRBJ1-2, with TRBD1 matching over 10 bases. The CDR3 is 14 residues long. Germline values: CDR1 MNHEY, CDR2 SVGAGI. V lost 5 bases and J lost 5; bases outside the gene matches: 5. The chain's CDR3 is CASSDWDRGYGYTF. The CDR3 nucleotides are TGTGCCAGCAGTGACTGGGACAGGGGATATGGCTACACCTTC.

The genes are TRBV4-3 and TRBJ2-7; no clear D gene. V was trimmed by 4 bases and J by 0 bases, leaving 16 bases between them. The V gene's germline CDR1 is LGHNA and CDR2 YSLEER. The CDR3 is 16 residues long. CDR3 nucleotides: TGCGCCAGCAGCCCATCCCCCATCGCGCCCTCCTACGAGCAGTACTTC. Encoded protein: CASSPSPIAPSYEQYF.

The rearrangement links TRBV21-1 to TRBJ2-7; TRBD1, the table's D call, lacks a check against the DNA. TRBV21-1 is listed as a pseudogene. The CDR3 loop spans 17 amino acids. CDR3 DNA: TGTGCCAGCAGCACTCCAAACTCAAATCAGGGGATCCACGAGCAGTACTTC. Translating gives CASSTPNSNQGIHEQYF.

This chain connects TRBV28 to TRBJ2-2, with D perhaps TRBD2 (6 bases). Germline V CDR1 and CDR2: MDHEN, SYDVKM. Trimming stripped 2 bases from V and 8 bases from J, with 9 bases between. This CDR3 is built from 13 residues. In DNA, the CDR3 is TGTGCCAGCAGTTTACGGGGGTCGGGGGAGCTGTTTTTT. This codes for CASSLRGSGELFF.